The rows below give T cell receptor beta chains drawn from one sample of a study of T cell responses to AZD1222 COVID-19 vaccine. TCRdb's copy holds only in-frame clones and misses some; the assay was immunoSEQ multiplex PCR. The table records fewer than 120,000 clones, less than 95% of them present only once. The source material was peripheral blood, sampled 28 days after the second AZD1222 dose. Every receptor here comes from an adult who received the AZD1222 COVID-19 vaccine. Each CDR3 is given with its conserved first and last residue. The order of the fields is V gene, D gene, clone size, J gene, CDR3 protein, CDR3 DNA. D genes are given only for firm matches. Clone sizes are given selectively: once, few, many, or a class where the clone is expanded.

TRBV7-9	TRBD1	once	TRBJ2-7	CASSLRQGRYEQYF	TGTGCCAGCAGCTTACGACAGGGGAGGTACGAGCAGTACTTC
TRBV5-8	NA	NA	TRBJ2-7	CASRTRGSSYEQYF	TGTGCCAGCAGGACTAGAGGGTCGTCCTACGAGCAGTACTTC
TRBV27	NA	NA	TRBJ1-2	CASSPQGSPYGYTF	TGTGCCAGCAGCCCTCAGGGCAGTCCCTATGGCTACACCTTC
TRBV30	TRBD1	NA	TRBJ2-7	CAWSVLGQGVKF	TGTGCCTGGAGTGTTCTAGGACAGGGGGTGAAGTTC
TRBV2	NA	NA	TRBJ1-1	CASSVDTTDTEAFF	TGTGCCAGCAGTGTTGACACCACGGACACTGAAGCTTTCTTT
TRBV10-2	NA	few	TRBJ1-1	CATKEWLQDGTEAFF	TGCGCCACCAAAGAGTGGCTACAGGATGGCACTGAAGCTTTCTTT
TRBV28	NA	once	TRBJ1-5	CASSLGPNQPQHF	TGTGCCAGCAGTTTAGGCCCAAATCAGCCCCAGCATTTT
TRBV20-1	TRBD1	once	TRBJ1-3	CSASWARDRVSSGNTIYF	TGCAGTGCTAGTTGGGCCCGGGACAGAGTTTCCTCTGGAAACACCATATATTTT
TRBV2	NA	NA	TRBJ1-1	CASSGRGGTEAFF	TGTGCCAGCAGTGGGCGGGGCGGGACGGAAGCTTTCTTT
TRBV19	TRBD1	NA	TRBJ1-2	CASWDSYGYTF	TGTGCCAGTTGGGACAGCTATGGCTACACCTTC
TRBV10-3	TRBD1	NA	TRBJ1-5	CAISQTGDANQPQHF	TGTGCCATCAGCCAGACAGGGGACGCCAATCAGCCCCAGCATTTT
TRBV27	NA	once	TRBJ1-5	CARLHRPQHF	TGTGCCAGACTACACCGGCCCCAGCATTTT
TRBV10-1	NA	NA	TRBJ2-3	CASSPGADTQYF	TGCGCCAGCAGCCCGGGGGCAGATACGCAGTATTTT
TRBV2	NA	NA	TRBJ1-2	CASSAENYGYTF	TGTGCCAGCAGTGCGGAAAACTATGGCTACACCTTC
TRBV6-5	NA	NA	TRBJ1-1	CASSSNEYTEAFF	TGTGCCAGCAGCAGTAATGAGTACACTGAAGCTTTCTTT
TRBV2	NA	NA	TRBJ2-1	CASSDSRYNEQFF	TGTGCCAGCAGTGATTCGCGTTACAATGAGCAGTTCTTC
TRBV6-5	NA	once	TRBJ2-7	CASSPQYHSYEQYF	TGTGCCAGCAGTCCGCAGTACCACTCCTACGAGCAGTACTTC
TRBV20-1	TRBD2	NA	TRBJ2-7	CSASLADYSYEQYF	TGCAGTGCTAGTCTAGCGGATTACTCCTACGAGCAGTACTTC
TRBV6-4	NA	few	TRBJ1-2	CASSEFRRHGYGYTF	TGTGCCAGCAGTGAATTCAGGCGACACGGTTATGGCTACACCTTC
TRBV7-2	NA	NA	TRBJ1-2	CASSKGAALYGYTF	TGTGCCAGCAGCAAAGGGGCAGCGTTATATGGCTACACCTTC
TRBV10-1	TRBD2	once	TRBJ2-1	CASSEWSSGSRASYNEQFF	TGCGCCAGCAGTGAGTGGTCAAGCGGGAGTCGCGCGTCCTACAATGAGCAGTTCTTC
TRBV6-6	NA	NA	TRBJ1-3	CASSSPDTRNTIYF	TGTGCCAGCAGCTCCCCGGACACTAGAAACACCATATATTTT
TRBV7-6	NA	NA	TRBJ1-5	CASSQLLDSANQPQHF	TGTGCCAGCAGCCAATTGCTAGATTCAGCTAATCAGCCCCAGCATTTT
TRBV7-9	NA	NA	TRBJ2-5	CASSLAGGYQETQYF	TGTGCCAGCAGCTTAGCGGGCGGGTACCAAGAGACCCAGTACTTC
TRBV5-8	TRBD1	NA	TRBJ1-5	CASSFRTGGAAQHF	TGTGCCAGCAGCTTCAGGACAGGGGGAGCAGCCCAGCATTTT
TRBV19	NA	NA	TRBJ1-1	CASSRDTYTEAFF	TGTGCCAGTAGTCGGGACACTTACACTGAAGCTTTCTTT
TRBV18	NA	NA	TRBJ2-7	CASSPTGAHEQYF	TGTGCCAGCTCACCCACCGGGGCTCACGAGCAGTACTTC
TRBV6-5	TRBD1	NA	TRBJ2-7	CASSRDSYEQYF	TGTGCCAGCAGCCGGGACAGCTACGAGCAGTACTTC
TRBV11-2	NA	NA	TRBJ1-1	CASSSSTGPLAEAFF	TGTGCCAGCAGCTCCTCGACAGGACCGTTGGCTGAAGCTTTCTTT
TRBV11-1	NA	NA	TRBJ1-2	CASSLTRTGPYGYTF	TGTGCCAGCAGCTTAACGAGAACAGGGCCTTATGGCTACACCTTC
TRBV11-2	NA	NA	TRBJ2-7	CASSLDPYTEQYF	TGTGCCAGCAGCTTAGATCCTTATACCGAGCAGTACTTC
TRBV7-9	NA	NA	TRBJ1-4	CASSGRGMSNEKLFF	TGTGCCAGCAGTGGAAGGGGGATGTCTAATGAAAAACTGTTTTTT
TRBV5-8	NA	NA	TRBJ1-2	CASSLGGRLGYTF	TGTGCCAGCAGCTTGGGCGGCAGGCTGGGCTACACCTTC
TRBV29-1	TRBD2	NA	TRBJ2-7	CSVDTSGDEQYF	TGCAGCGTTGACACTAGCGGGGATGAGCAGTACTTC
TRBV5-1	NA	NA	TRBJ2-2	CASSLEPGIGELFF	TGCGCCAGCAGCTTGGAACCGGGTATCGGGGAGCTGTTTTTT
TRBV6-5	NA	NA	TRBJ1-5	CASSYGGIGGQPQHF	TGTGCCAGCAGTTACGGCGGGATAGGTGGTCAGCCCCAGCATTTT
TRBV4-1	TRBD1	NA	TRBJ2-7	CASSQVQGASYEQYF	TGCGCCAGCAGCCAAGTACAGGGGGCGTCCTACGAGCAGTACTTC
TRBV5-6	NA	NA	TRBJ2-7	CASSLIGGGSYEQYF	TGTGCCAGCAGCTTGATAGGGGGAGGCTCCTACGAGCAGTACTTC